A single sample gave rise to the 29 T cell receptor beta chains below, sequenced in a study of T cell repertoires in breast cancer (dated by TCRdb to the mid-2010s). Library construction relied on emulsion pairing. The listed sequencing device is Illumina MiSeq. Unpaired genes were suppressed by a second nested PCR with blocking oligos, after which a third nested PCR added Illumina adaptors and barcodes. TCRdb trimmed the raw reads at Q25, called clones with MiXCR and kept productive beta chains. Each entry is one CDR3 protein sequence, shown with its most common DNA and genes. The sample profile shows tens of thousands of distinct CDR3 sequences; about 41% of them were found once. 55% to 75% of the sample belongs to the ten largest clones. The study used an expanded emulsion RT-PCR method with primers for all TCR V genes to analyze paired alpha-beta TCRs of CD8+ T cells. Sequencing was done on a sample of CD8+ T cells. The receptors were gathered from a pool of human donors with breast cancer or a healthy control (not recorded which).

This chain's CDR3 is CASSLPVYNSPLHF. The CDR3, as DNA: TGTGCCAGCAGTCTCCCAGTATATAATTCACCCCTCCACTTT. This chain links TRBV28 with TRBJ1-6, with D unresolved. V was clipped by 5 bases and J by 4 bases, with 9 bases between them. The CDR3 is made up of 14 amino acids. From germline, CDR1 is MDHEN and CDR2 SYDVKM.

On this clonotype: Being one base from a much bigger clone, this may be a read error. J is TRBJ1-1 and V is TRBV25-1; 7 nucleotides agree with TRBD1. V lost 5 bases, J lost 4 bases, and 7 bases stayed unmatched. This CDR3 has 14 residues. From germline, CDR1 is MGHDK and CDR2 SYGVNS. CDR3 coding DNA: TGTGCCAGCAGTCCAGATACAGGGGTCACTGAAGCTTTCTTT. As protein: CASSPDTGVTEAFF.

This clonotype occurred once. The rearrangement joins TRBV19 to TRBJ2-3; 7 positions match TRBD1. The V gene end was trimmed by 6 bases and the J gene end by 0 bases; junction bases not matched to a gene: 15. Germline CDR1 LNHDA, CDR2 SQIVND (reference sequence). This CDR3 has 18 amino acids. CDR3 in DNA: TGTGCCAGTAGGAGACAGGGAAAGGACTCGGAGAGCACAGATACGCAGTATTTT. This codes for CASRRQGKDSESTDTQYF.

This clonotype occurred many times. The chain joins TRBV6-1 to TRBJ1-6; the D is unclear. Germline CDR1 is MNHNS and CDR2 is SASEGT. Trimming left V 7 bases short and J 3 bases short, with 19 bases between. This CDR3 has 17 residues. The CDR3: CASIKDGPSFYNSPLHF. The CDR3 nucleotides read TGTGCCAGCATTAAGGACGGGCCCAGTTTCTATAATTCACCCCTCCACTTT.

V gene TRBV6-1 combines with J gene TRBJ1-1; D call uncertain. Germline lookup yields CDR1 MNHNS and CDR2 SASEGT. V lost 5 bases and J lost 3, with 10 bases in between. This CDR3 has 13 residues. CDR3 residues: CASSPPGDTEAFF. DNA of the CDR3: TGTGCCAGCAGTCCGCCGGGTGACACTGAAGCTTTCTTT.

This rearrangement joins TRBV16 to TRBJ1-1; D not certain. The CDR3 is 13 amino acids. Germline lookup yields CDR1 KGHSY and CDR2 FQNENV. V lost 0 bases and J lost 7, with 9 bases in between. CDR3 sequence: CASSQSTVNEAFF. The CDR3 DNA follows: TGTGCCAGCAGCCAATCCACAGTTAATGAAGCTTTCTTT.

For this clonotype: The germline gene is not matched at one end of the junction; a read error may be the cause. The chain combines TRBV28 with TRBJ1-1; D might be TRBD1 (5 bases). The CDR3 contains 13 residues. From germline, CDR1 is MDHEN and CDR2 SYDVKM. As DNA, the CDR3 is TGTGCCGGCAGTTTAAGGGGGAACACTGAAGCTTTCTTT. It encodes CAGSLRGNTEAFF. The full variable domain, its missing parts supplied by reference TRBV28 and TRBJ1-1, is DVKVTQSSRYLVKRTGEKVFLECVQDMDHENMFWYRQDPGLGLRLIYFSYDVKMKEKGDIPEGYSVSREKKERFSLILESASTNQTSMYLCAGSLRGNTEAFFGQGTRLTVV.

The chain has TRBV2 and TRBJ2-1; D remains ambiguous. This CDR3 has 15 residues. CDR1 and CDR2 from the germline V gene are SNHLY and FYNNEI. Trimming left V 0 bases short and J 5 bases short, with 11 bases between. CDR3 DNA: TGTGCCAGCAGTGAAGCCCCCGCCGGCGACAATGAGCAGTTCTTC. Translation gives CASSEAPAGDNEQFF.

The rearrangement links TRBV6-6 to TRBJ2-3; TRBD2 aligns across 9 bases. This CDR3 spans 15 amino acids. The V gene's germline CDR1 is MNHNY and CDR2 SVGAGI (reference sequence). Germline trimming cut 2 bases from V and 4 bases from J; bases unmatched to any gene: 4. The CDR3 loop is CASSYAASGADTQYF. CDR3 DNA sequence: TGTGCCAGCAGTTACGCGGCTAGCGGGGCAGATACGCAGTATTTT.

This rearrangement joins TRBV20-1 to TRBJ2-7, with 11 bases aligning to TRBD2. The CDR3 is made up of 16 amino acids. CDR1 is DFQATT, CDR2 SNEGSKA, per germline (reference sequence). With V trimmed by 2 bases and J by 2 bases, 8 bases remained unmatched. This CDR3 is CSARSPSSGGPYEQYF. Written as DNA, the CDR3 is TGCAGTGCTAGATCCCCATCTAGCGGGGGGCCCTACGAGCAGTACTTC.

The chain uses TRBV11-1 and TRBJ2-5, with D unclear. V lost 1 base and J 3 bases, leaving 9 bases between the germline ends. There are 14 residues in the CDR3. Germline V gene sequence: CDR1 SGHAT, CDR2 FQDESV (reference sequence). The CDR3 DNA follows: TGTGCCAGCAGCTTAGGGTACAGAGAAGAGACCCAGTACTTC. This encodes CASSLGYREETQYF.

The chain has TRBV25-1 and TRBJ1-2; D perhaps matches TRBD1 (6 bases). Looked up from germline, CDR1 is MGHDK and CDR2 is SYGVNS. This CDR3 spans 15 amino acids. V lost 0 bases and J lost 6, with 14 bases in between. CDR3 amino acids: CASSEYVGQGNGYTF. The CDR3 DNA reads TGTGCCAGCAGTGAATACGTAGGGCAGGGGAATGGCTACACCTTC.

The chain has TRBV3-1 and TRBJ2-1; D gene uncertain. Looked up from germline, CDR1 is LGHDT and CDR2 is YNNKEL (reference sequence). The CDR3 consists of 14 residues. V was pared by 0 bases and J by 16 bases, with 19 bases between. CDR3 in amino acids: CASSQDWSLPSQFF. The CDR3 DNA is TGTGCCAGCAGCCAAGATTGGAGTTTGCCATCGCAATTCTTC.

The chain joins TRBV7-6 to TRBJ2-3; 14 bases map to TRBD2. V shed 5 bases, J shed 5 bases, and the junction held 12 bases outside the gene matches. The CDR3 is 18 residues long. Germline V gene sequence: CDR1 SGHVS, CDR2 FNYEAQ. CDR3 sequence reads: CASSPHRPGLAGGDTQYF. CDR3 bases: TGTGCCAGCAGCCCACATCGGCCCGGACTAGCGGGAGGAGATACGCAGTATTTT.

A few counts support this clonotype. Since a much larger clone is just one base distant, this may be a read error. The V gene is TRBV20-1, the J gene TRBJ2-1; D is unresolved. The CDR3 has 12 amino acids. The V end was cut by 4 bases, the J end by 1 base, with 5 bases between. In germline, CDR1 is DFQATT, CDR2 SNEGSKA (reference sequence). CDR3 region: CSAKGSYNEQFF. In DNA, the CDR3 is TGCAGTGCTAAAGGATCCTACAATGAGCAGTTCTTC.

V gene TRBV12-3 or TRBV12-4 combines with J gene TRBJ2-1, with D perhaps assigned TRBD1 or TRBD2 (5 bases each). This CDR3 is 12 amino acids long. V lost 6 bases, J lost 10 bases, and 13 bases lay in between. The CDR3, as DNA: TGTGCCAGCAGCCGGGACCGCGGGGAGCAGTTCTTC. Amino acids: CASSRDRGEQFF.

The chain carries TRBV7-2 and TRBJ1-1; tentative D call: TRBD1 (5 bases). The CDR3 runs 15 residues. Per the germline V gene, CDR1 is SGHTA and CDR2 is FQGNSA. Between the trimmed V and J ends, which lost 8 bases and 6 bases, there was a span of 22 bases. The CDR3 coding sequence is TGTGCCAGCTTTCTTAAAGGGGACGCAGGAGCTGAAGCTTTCTTT. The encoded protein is CASFLKGDAGAEAFF.

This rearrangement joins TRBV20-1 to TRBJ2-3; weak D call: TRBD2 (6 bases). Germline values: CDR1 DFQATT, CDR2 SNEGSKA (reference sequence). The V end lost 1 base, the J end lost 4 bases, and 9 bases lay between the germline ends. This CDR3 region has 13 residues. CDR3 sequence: CSARGGGADTQYF. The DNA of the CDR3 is TGCAGTGCTAGAGGGGGCGGGGCAGATACGCAGTATTTT.

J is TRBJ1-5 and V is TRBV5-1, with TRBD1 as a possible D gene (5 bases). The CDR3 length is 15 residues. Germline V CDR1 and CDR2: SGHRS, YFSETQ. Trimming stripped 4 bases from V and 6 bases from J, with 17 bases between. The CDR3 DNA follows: TGCGCCAGCAGCCCCGGGACCCAGCAGGCTCAGCCCCAGCATTTT. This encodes CASSPGTQQAQPQHF.

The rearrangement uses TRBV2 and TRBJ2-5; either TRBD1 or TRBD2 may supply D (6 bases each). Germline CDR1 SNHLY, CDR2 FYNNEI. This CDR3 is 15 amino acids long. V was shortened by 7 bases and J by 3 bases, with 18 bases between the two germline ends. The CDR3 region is CASTQEGVGEETQYF. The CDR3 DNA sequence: TGTGCCAGCACCCAGGAGGGGGTTGGAGAAGAGACCCAGTACTTC. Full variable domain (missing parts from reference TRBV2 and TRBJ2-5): EPEVTQTPSHQVTQMGQEVILRCVPISNHLYFYWYRQILGQKVEFLVSFYNNEISEKSEIFDDQFSVERPDGSNFTLKIRSTKLEDSAMYFCASTQEGVGEETQYFGPGTRLLVL.

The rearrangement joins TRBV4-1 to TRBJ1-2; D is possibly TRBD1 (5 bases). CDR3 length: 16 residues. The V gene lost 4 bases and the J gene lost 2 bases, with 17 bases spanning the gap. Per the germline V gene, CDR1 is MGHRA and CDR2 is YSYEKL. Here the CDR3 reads CASSLDVQGGNYGYTF. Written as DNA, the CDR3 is TGCGCCAGCAGCCTAGACGTTCAGGGAGGAAACTATGGCTACACCTTC.

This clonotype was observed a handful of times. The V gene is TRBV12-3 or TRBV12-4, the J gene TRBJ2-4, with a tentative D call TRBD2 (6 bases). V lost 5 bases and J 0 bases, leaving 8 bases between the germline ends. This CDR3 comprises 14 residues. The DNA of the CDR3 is TGTGCCAGCAGTCGGGACTTAGCCAAAAACATTCAGTACTTC. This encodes CASSRDLAKNIQYF.

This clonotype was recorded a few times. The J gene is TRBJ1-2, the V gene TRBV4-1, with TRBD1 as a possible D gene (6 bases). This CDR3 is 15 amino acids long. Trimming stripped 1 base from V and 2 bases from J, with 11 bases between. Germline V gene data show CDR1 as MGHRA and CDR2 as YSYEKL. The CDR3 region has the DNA TGCGCCAGCAGCCAAGTAGGGGGGCAAAACTATGGCTACACCTTC. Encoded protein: CASSQVGGQNYGYTF.

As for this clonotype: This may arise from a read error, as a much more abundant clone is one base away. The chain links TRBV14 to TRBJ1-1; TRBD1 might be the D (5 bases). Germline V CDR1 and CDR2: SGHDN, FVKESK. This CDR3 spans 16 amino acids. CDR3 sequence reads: CASSQDRGTLNIEAFF. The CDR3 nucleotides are TGTGCCAGCAGCCAAGATCGCGGGACGTTGAACATTGAAGCTTTCTTT.

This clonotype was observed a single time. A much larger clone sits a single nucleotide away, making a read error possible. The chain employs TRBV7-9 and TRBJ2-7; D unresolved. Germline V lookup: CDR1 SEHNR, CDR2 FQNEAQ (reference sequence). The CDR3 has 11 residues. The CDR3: CASGQREAAVF. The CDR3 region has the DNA TGTGCCAGCGGCCAACGAGAGGCCGCGGTCTTC.

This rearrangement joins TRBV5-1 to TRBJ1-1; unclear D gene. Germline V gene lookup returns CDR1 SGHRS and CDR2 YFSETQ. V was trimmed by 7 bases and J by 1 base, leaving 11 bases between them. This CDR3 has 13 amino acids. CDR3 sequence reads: CASLGEGNTEAFF. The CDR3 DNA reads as TGCGCCAGCCTCGGGGAGGGGAACACTGAAGCTTTCTTT.

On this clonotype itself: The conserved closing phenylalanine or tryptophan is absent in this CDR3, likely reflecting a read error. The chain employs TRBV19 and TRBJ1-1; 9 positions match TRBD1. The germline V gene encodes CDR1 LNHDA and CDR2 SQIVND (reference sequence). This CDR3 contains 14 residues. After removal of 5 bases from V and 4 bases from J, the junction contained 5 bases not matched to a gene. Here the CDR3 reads CASSPGTGPTEAFL. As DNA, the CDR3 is TGTGCCAGTAGTCCCGGGACAGGGCCCACTGAAGCTTTCCTT.

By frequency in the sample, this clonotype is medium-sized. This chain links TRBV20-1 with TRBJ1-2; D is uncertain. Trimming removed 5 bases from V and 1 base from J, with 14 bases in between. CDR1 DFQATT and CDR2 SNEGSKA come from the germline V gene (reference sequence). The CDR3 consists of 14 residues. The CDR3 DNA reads TGCAGTGCTCCCAAGTCGGACTTTAACTATGGCTACACCTTC. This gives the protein CSAPKSDFNYGYTF.

The CDR3 DNA sequence: TGTGCCAGCAGCCGACTTTCTGGATCGGGGGATCAGCCCCAGCATTTT. Amino acids: CASSRLSGSGDQPQHF. The chain combines TRBV6-1 with TRBJ1-5; D possibly corresponds to TRBD1 (5 bases). Germline assignment: CDR1 MNHNS and CDR2 SASEGT. V was clipped by 6 bases and J by 5 bases, with 20 bases between them. This CDR3 has 16 amino acids.